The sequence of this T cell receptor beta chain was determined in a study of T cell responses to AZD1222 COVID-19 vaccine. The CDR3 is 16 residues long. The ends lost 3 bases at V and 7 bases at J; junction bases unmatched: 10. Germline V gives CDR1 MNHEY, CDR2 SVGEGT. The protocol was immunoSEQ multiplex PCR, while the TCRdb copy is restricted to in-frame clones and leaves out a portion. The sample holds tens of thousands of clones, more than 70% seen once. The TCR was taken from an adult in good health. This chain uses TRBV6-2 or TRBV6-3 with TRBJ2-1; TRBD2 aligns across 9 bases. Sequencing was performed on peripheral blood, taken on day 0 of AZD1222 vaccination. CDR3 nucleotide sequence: TGTGCCAGCAGTTATTTTGGAGTAGCGGGAGAAAATGAGCAGTTCTTC. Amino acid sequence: CASSYFGVAGENEQFF.